The 29 T cell receptor beta chains given below trace back to one sample, sequenced in a study of post-analysis software for immune sequencing data (dated by TCRdb to the mid-2010s). These receptors' targets are unknown. Library generation was performed with PCR. The data were produced on an Illumina HiSeq 2500. To reduce PCR and sequencing biases, unique molecular identifiers were incorporated into the TCR beta cDNA libraries. Through fastp at Q25 and MiXCR, TCRdb rebuilt clones from the public reads, retaining in-frame beta chains. CDR3 protein sequences are deduplicated, and each keeps its most common genes and DNA. The sample yields about 150,000 distinct CDR3 sequences; 30% were counted once. The ten largest clonotypes hold roughly 1.6% of the sample. The research as a whole found: Four to six TRBV segments, including TRBV5-6, TRBV5-1 and TRBV20-1, were significantly more frequent in patients than controls.

Sequenced: blood. The receptors stem from a girl between 10 and 17 years old with multiple sclerosis.

This clonotype was seen ten or more times. This chain joins TRBV7-9 and TRBJ2-5, with D possibly being TRBD1 or TRBD2 (6 bases each). The CDR3 is 10 residues long. CDR1 and CDR2 (germline): SEHNR, FQNEAQ (reference sequence). V lost 4 bases, J lost 13 bases, and 10 bases lay in between. The CDR3 reads CASSSGGLYF. CDR3 nucleotides: TGTGCCAGCAGCTCCGGGGGCTTGTACTTC.

This clonotype turned up a few times. The J gene is TRBJ1-4, the V gene TRBV15; 7 positions match TRBD1. The J segment lost 5 bases and the V segment lost 3 bases, leaving 12 bases of the junction unmatched. The CDR3 spans 17 residues. The germline gives CDR1 LNHNV, CDR2 YYDKDF (reference sequence). The CDR3 DNA follows: TGTGCCACCAGCAGCTGGACCCCGGGACAGCAAAATGAAAAACTGTTTTTT. As protein: CATSSWTPGQQNEKLFF.

A single count supports this clonotype. The V gene is TRBV20-1, the J gene TRBJ1-1; 8 nucleotides align to TRBD1. Germline V lookup: CDR1 DFQATT, CDR2 SNEGSKA (reference sequence). The CDR3 contains 15 residues. V trimming: 1 base; J trimming: 1 base; junction bases outside the gene matches: 5. CDR3 DNA sequence: TGCAGTGCTAGAGTTGGACAGGGCAAGAACACTGAAGCTTTCTTT. Translated, it gives CSARVGQGKNTEAFF.

This clonotype was observed at least ten times. The chain uses TRBV6-5 and TRBJ1-2; 8 positions match TRBD1. J lost 2 bases, V lost 5 bases, and 4 bases had no gene match. Per germline, CDR1 MNHEY and CDR2 SVGAGI. The CDR3 runs 14 residues. In DNA, the CDR3 is TGTGCCAGCAGTCTGGACAGGGCCAACTATGGCTACACCTTC. It specifies CASSLDRANYGYTF.

This clonotype was recorded a few times. The rearrangement links TRBV10-2 to TRBJ2-2; 9 bases agree with TRBD2. The CDR3 consists of 14 residues. V shed 11 bases and J 2 bases; nucleotides not matched to a gene: 6. CDR1 and CDR2 (germline): WSHSY, SAAADI. The CDR3 sequence: CAALAGVNTGELFF. CDR3 DNA sequence: TGCGCCGCTTTAGCGGGGGTCAACACCGGGGAGCTGTTTTTT.

The table lists this clonotype with a few counts. The J gene is TRBJ1-4, the V gene TRBV5-1, with D possibly matching TRBD1 (6 bases). Deletions cut 7 bases from V and 8 bases from J, with 21 bases between. The CDR3 has 15 residues. The V gene's germline CDR1 is SGHRS and CDR2 YFSETQ. The CDR3 region is CASSTKTGPREKLFF. Here the CDR3 DNA reads TGCGCCAGCTCGACGAAGACAGGTCCCAGGGAAAAACTGTTTTTT. The whole variable domain, remainder taken from reference TRBV5-1 and TRBJ1-4, is KAGVTQTPRYLIKTRGQQVTLSCSPISGHRSVSWYQQTPGQGLQFLFEYFSETQRNKGNFPGRFSGRQFSNSRSEMNVSTLELGDSALYLCASSTKTGPREKLFFGSGTQLSVL.

This clonotype showed up just a few times. V is TRBV6-1 and J is TRBJ2-1; 8 nucleotides align to TRBD2. Looked up from germline, CDR1 is MNHNS and CDR2 is SASEGT. The CDR3 is 17 residues long. V lost 4 bases and J lost 7; bases outside the gene matches: 15. The CDR3 loop reads CASSGGVAGRGWNEQFF. In DNA form, the CDR3 reads TGTGCCAGCAGTGGGGGGGTAGCGGGAAGGGGCTGGAATGAGCAGTTCTTC.

In regard to this clonotype: Given a much more abundant clone one base away, this may be a read error. This chain links TRBV4-1 with TRBJ2-1; D unresolved. Trimming removed 8 bases from V and 8 bases from J, with 10 bases in between. The CDR3 loop spans 11 amino acids. Germline V lookup: CDR1 MGHRA, CDR2 YSYEKL. The CDR3 sequence is CASGRSYEQFF. The CDR3 nucleotides read TGCGCCAGCGGCCGGTCCTATGAGCAGTTCTTC.

This chain links TRBV10-3 with TRBJ1-6, with D perhaps matching TRBD1 (5 bases). This CDR3 contains 10 residues. Germline values: CDR1 ENHRY, CDR2 SYGVKD. Trimming shortened V by 8 bases and J by 13 bases, and 9 bases separated the two germline ends. CDR3 protein: CAIGGSPLHF. The CDR3 DNA reads as TGTGCCATCGGGGGAAGTCCCCTCCACTTT.

This sequence joins TRBV5-5 and TRBJ2-1, with TRBD2 matching over 8 bases. The V gene's germline CDR1 is SGHKS and CDR2 YYEKEE (reference sequence). With 0 bases clipped from V and 8 bases from J, the junction kept 10 bases outside the gene matches. The CDR3 contains 16 residues. Here the CDR3 DNA reads TGTGCCAGCAGCTTGGAGGGTAGCGGGGCCTGGGATGAGCAGTTCTTC. Its translation is CASSLEGSGAWDEQFF. Together with reference TRBV5-5 and TRBJ2-1, the CDR3 gives the full variable domain: DAGVTQSPTHLIKTRGQQVTLRCSPISGHKSVSWYQQVLGQGPQFIFQYYEKEERGRGNFPDRFSARQFPNYSSELNVNALLLGDSALYLCASSLEGSGAWDEQFFGPGTRLTVL.

Notes on this clonotype: A much more abundant neighbour one base away suggests this may be a read error. This chain uses TRBV12-3 or TRBV12-4 with TRBJ1-2; D might be TRBD1 (5 bases). CDR3 size: 13 residues. The DNA of the CDR3 is TGTGCCAGCAGTATCCGGGACGGCCATGGCTGCACCTTC. Its protein product is CASSIRDGHGCTF.

This clonotype has just a few counts. The V gene is TRBV10-3, the J gene TRBJ2-6, with D perhaps TRBD1 (6 bases). Germline-derived CDR1 and CDR2 are ENHRY and SYGVKD. Trimming removed 2 bases from V and 2 bases from J, with 13 bases in between. The CDR3 totals 17 residues. The CDR3 region has the DNA TGTGCCATCAGTGAGGCCTTAACAGGGACTGGGGCCAACGTCCTGACTTTC. It yields the protein CAISEALTGTGANVLTF.

V gene TRBV3-1 combines with J gene TRBJ2-3, with D perhaps being TRBD1 or TRBD2 (5 bases each). This CDR3 comprises 17 residues. Germline CDR1 reads LGHDT; CDR2 reads YNNKEL (reference sequence). V dropped 0 bases and J dropped 6 bases, with 19 bases sitting between them. As DNA, the CDR3 is TGTGCCAGCAGCCAAGACGGGACCTCACTCCGGGCGGATACGCAGTATTTT. It specifies CASSQDGTSLRADTQYF.

This clonotype has a count of ten or more. This chain uses TRBV4-1 with TRBJ2-4; D remains ambiguous. Germline V gives CDR1 MGHRA, CDR2 YSYEKL. The CDR3 loop spans 17 amino acids. V was shortened by 0 bases and J by 0 bases, with 12 bases between the two germline ends. The CDR3 coding sequence is TGCGCCAGCAGCCAAGATAGGGCGATACTAGCCAAAAACATTCAGTACTTC. Protein product: CASSQDRAILAKNIQYF.

This clonotype was detected many times. This sequence joins TRBV27 and TRBJ2-1; a possible D gene is TRBD1 (5 bases). The germline V gene has CDR1 MNHEY and CDR2 SMNVEV (reference sequence). The CDR3 runs 14 residues. The ends were cut back, 3 bases at V and 10 bases at J, with 16 bases in the middle. CDR3 DNA: TGTGCCAGCAGTTTGGGGCTACAGGTGGTGGAGCAGTTCTTC. Its protein product is CASSLGLQVVEQFF.

A single count supports this clonotype. This may come from a read error, since a much larger clone is one base off. The chain has TRBV5-1 and TRBJ2-7; the D gene is possibly TRBD2 (6 bases). V lost 0 bases and J lost 7, with 26 bases in between. Per germline, CDR1 SGHRS and CDR2 YFSETQ. The CDR3 extends over 18 amino acids. The CDR3 region is CASSLAPAGTYTYNEQYF. For the CDR3, the DNA is TGCGCCAGCAGCTTGGCTCCGGCCGGGACTTATACCTACAATGAGCAGTACTTC.

The gene calls are TRBV7-8 and TRBJ2-3, with D hard to call. V was shortened by 5 bases and J by 3 bases, with 12 bases between the two germline ends. Germline CDR1 and CDR2: SGHVS and FQNEAQ. The CDR3 contains 14 residues. The CDR3 reads CASSPLLRTDTQYF. The CDR3 DNA reads as TGTGCCAGCAGCCCACTATTACGAACAGATACGCAGTATTTT.

This clonotype showed up just a few times. The rearrangement joins TRBV12-3 or TRBV12-4 to TRBJ2-2; weak D call: TRBD2 (6 bases). Trimming took off 6 bases at V and 5 bases at J, with 13 bases between the two ends. The CDR3 is 14 amino acids. This CDR3 is CASSWDSLTGELFF. For the CDR3, the DNA is TGTGCCAGCAGCTGGGACTCCTTGACCGGGGAGCTGTTTTTT.

On this clonotype itself: A much bigger clone sits one base away, suggesting this may be a read error. The chain joins TRBV7-3 to TRBJ1-6; D gene uncertain. The CDR3 sequence is 13 residues long. CDR1 and CDR2 from the germline V gene are SGHTA and FQGTGA. Here the CDR3 reads CASSLTQASPPHF. In nucleotides, the CDR3 is TGTGCCAGCAGCTTAACCCAGGCATCACCCCCCCACTTT.

The gene calls are TRBV12-3 or TRBV12-4 and TRBJ2-1, with D unclear. Trimming took off 5 bases at V and 6 bases at J, with 14 bases between the two ends. The CDR3 is 14 amino acids. CDR3: CASSASGSSNEQFF. Here the CDR3 DNA reads TGTGCCAGCAGTGCCTCCGGGTCGAGCAATGAGCAGTTCTTC.

There are many counts of this clonotype. The chain is built from TRBV5-6 and TRBJ2-1, with D uncertain. The CDR3 has 13 amino acids. V gave up 2 bases and J gave up 7 bases, with 10 bases separating them. The germline gives CDR1 SGHDT, CDR2 YYEEEE. In nucleotides, the CDR3 is TGTGCCAGCAGCTTCGAGTTCCGGAATGAGCAGTTCTTC. It translates to CASSFEFRNEQFF.

This clonotype was seen many times. The J gene is TRBJ2-7, the V gene TRBV5-1, with 11 nucleotides matching TRBD2. V trimming: 1 base; J trimming: 0 bases; junction bases outside the gene matches: 15. The length of the CDR3 is 20 residues. Germline loops: CDR1 SGHRS, CDR2 YFSETQ. The CDR3 sequence: CASSLSLAGGPNYYSYEQYF. As DNA, the CDR3 is TGCGCCAGCAGCTTGTCTCTAGCGGGAGGCCCGAACTATTACTCCTACGAGCAGTACTTC.

This clonotype was seen at least ten times. The rearrangement joins TRBV6-1 to TRBJ2-7; D is uncertain. Trimming shortened V by 2 bases and J by 3 bases, and 2 bases separated the two germline ends. Germline assignment: CDR1 MNHNS and CDR2 SASEGT. This CDR3 has 11 residues. The CDR3 sequence is CASSEHYEQYF. The CDR3 DNA sequence: TGTGCCAGCAGTGAACACTACGAGCAGTACTTC.

In its sample, this clonotype was seen many times. The CDR3 nucleotides are TGTGCCAGCAGGATAGCGGGAGGGCCGAATGAGCAGTTCTTC. Its protein is CASRIAGGPNEQFF. The V and J genes are TRBV6-5 and TRBJ2-1, with TRBD2 identical over 11 bases. CDR1 and CDR2 (germline): MNHEY, SVGAGI. The trim removed 6 bases at V and 7 bases at J, leaving 5 bases unmatched. There are 14 residues in the CDR3.

This clonotype showed up just a few times. This CDR3 is CASSLWTGTGGEDTQYF. The DNA for the CDR3 is TGTGCCAGCAGTTTATGGACCGGGACAGGGGGAGAAGATACGCAGTATTTT. The chain carries TRBV28 and TRBJ2-3; 11 bases align to TRBD1. CDR1 is MDHEN, CDR2 SYDVKM, per germline. The junction had 7 bases not matched to a gene; V was cut back by 0 bases and J by 5 bases. CDR3 length: 17 residues.

A note on this clonotype: A much larger clone differs by one base, so this may be a read error. The chain joins TRBV5-1 to TRBJ2-7; unclear D gene. V lost 0 bases and J 7 bases, leaving 8 bases between the germline ends. Germline V gives CDR1 SGHRS, CDR2 YFSETQ. This CDR3 is built from 12 residues. Here the CDR3 reads CASSLGANEQYF. The CDR3 DNA reads as TGCGCCAGCAGCTTGGGGGCCAATGAGCAGTACTTC. Filled out from reference TRBV5-1 and TRBJ2-7, the complete variable domain reads KAGVTQTPRYLIKTRGQQVTLSCSPISGHRSVSWYQQTPGQGLQFLFEYFSETQRNKGNFPGRFSGRQFSNSRSEMNVSTLELGDSALYLCASSLGANEQYFGPGTRLTVT.

Regarding this clonotype: Compared with germline, one end of the junction differs, possibly owing to a read error. The V call is TRBV15, the J call TRBJ2-3; D is perhaps TRBD1 or TRBD2 (6 bases each). Germline values: CDR1 LNHNV, CDR2 YYDKDF (reference sequence). There are 15 residues in the CDR3. The CDR3 nucleotides read TGTGCCACCAGCAGAGCGGGGGCCAGCACAGATGCGCAGTATTTT. Protein sequence: CATSRAGASTDAQYF.

This clonotype was observed many times. The rearrangement uses TRBV20-1 and TRBJ2-5; no definite D call. Per germline, CDR1 DFQATT and CDR2 SNEGSKA (reference sequence). The CDR3 has 12 amino acids. The V end lost 6 bases, the J end lost 3 bases, and 11 bases lay between the germline ends. The CDR3 DNA is TGCAGTGCCCCGACCCAGGAAGAGACCCAGTACTTC. Its protein product is CSAPTQEETQYF.

This clonotype was seen many times. The chain carries TRBV29-1 and TRBJ2-3; D call uncertain. Per germline, CDR1 SQVTM and CDR2 ANQGSEA. The length of the CDR3 is 13 residues. The ends were cut back, 6 bases at V and 0 bases at J, with 10 bases in the middle. CDR3 loop: CSVSMGSTDTQYF. The CDR3 DNA follows: TGCAGCGTCAGCATGGGCAGCACAGATACGCAGTATTTT.